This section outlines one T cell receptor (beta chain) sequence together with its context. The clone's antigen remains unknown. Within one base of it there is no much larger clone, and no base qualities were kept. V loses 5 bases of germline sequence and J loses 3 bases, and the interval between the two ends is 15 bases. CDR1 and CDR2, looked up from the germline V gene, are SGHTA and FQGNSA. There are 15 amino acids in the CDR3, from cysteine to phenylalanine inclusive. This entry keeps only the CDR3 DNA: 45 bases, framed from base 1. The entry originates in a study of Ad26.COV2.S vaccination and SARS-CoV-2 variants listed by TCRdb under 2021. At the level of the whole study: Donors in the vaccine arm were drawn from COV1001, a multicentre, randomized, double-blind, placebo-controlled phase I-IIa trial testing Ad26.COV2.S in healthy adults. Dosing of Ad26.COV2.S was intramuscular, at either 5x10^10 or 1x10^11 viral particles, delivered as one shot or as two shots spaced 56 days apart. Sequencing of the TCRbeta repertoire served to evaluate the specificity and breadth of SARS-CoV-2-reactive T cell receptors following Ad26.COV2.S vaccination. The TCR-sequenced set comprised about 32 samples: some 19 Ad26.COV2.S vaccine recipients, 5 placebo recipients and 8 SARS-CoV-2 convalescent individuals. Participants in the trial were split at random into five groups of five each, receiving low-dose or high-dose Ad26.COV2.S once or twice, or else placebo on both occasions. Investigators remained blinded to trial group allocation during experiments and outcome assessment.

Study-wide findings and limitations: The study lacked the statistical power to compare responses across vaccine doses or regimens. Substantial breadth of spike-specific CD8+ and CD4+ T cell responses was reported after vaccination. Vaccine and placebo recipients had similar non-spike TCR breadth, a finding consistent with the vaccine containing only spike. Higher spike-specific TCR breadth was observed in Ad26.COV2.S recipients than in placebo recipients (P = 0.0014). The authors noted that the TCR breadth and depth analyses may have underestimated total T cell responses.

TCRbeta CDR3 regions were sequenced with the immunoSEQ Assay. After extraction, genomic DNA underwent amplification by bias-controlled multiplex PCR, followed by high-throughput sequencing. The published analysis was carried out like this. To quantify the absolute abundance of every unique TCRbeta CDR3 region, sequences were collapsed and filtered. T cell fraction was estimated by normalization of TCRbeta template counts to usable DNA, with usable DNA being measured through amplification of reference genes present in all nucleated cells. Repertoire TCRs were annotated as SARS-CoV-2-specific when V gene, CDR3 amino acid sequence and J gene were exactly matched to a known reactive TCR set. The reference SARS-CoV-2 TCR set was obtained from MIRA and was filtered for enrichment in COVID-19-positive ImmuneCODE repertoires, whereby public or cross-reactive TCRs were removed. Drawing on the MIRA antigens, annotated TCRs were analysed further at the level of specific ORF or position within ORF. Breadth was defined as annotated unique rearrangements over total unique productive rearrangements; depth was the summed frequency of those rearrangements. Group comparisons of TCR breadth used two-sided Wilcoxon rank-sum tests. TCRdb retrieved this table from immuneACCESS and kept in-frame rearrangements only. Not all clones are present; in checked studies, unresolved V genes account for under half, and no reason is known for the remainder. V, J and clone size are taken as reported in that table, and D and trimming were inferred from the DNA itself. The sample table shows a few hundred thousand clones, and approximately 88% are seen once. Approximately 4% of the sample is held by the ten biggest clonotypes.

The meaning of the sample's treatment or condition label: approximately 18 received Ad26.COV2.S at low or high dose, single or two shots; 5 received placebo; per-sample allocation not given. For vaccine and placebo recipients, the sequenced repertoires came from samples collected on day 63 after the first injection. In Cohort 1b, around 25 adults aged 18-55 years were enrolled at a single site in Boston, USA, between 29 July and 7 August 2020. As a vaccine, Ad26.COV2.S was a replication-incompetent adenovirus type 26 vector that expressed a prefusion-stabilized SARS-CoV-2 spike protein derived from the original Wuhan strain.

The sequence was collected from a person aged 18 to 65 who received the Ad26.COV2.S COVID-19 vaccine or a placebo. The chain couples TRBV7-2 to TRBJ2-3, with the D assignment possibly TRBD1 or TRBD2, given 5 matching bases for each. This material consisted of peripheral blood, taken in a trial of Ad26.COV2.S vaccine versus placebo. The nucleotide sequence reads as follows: TGTGCCAGCAGCGCGTTCATAGGGACGACAGATACGCAGTATTTT. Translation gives CASSAFIGTTDTQYF.